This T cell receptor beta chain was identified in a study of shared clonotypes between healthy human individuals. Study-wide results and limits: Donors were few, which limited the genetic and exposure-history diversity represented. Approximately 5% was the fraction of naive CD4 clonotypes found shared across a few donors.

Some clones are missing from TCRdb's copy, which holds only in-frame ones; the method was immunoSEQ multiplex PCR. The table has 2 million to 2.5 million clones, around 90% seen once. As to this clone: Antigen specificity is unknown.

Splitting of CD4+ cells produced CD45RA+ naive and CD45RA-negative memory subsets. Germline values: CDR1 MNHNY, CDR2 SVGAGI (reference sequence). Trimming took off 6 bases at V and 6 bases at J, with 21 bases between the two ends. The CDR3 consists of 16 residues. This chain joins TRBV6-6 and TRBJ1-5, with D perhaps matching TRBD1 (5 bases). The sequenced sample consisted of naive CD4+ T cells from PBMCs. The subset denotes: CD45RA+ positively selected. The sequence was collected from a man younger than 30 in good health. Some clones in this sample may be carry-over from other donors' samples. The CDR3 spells CASSTQDRGPSQPQHF. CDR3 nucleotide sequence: TGTGCCAGCAGCACCCAGGATAGGGGTCCAAGTCAGCCCCAGCATTTT.